This TCR beta chain was identified during a study of CD8 T cells in ankylosing spondylitis. This clonotype has a count of ten or more. TCRdb reprocessed the 5' RACE reads via MiXCR and lists one record per CDR3 protein. The profile shows about 240,000 distinct CDR3 sequences, approximately 12% of them singletons. This TCR derives from a male donor with ankylosing spondylitis or in good health (not recorded which). The source material was blood, either unsorted or a sorted T cell fraction (not recorded which).

The CDR3, as DNA: TGTGCCAGCAGTTATTTGCGAAGGGGGACGAACACCGGGGAGCTGTTTTTT. Translating gives CASSYLRRGTNTGELFF. The chain recombines TRBV6-5 with TRBJ2-2; tentative D call: TRBD1 (6 bases). The CDR3 spans 17 residues. Germline loops: CDR1 MNHEY, CDR2 SVGAGI. Trimming shortened V by 3 bases and J by 0 bases, and 14 bases separated the two germline ends.